This TCR beta chain stems from a study of blood T cells in healthy people across ages. For the second PCR, which ran for about 7 to 11 cycles, a sample-barcoded 5' primer and a J-beta primer mix were used. TCRdb re-derived calls from the 5' RACE reads in MiXCR, one entry per CDR3 protein. The sample has 600,000 to 1,000,000 distinct CDR3 sequences; roughly 25% are singletons. The table lists this clonotype with a few counts. V gave up 4 bases and J gave up 4 bases; unmatched junction bases: 5. The CDR3 has 15 residues. Looked up from germline, CDR1 is SGHVS and CDR2 is FQNEAQ. These same records also appear under a second study, on T cells of mothers and their children. According to that study: Every mother produced more than 9 million TCR beta CDR3 reads, whereas every child provided approximately 3 million.

Input material: blood. The chain couples TRBV7-8 to TRBJ1-4, with 8 bases fitting TRBD1. The sequence was obtained from a boy younger than 18 in good health. This CDR3 is CASSSWTGNNEKLFF. The CDR3 DNA reads as TGTGCCAGCAGCTCGTGGACAGGGAATAATGAAAAACTGTTTTTT. Complete variable domain (other parts from reference TRBV7-8 and TRBJ1-4): GAGVSQSPRYKVAKRGQDVALRCDPISGHVSLFWYQQALGQGPEFLTYFQNEAQLDKSGLPSDRFFAERPEGSVSTLKIQRTQQEDSAVYLCASSSWTGNNEKLFFGSGTQLSVL.